What follows is one TCR beta chain and its context. The data are from a study of blood T cell repertoires in COVID-19. Study-wide background: Spain, Italy and the United States supplied samples that represented acute and convalescent COVID-19. In each case, the material was cDNA or gDNA derived from T cells, B-cell-depleted T cells, or PBMCs.

Produced via immunoSEQ multiplex PCR; TCRdb's table is partial and in-frame only. The table lists around 150,000 clones, 84% of them singletons. The clonotype comes from a man in his sixties or seventies with acute or convalescent COVID-19. Sequenced: peripheral blood.

The CDR3 spells CASSLTGNSGANVLTF. CDR3 DNA: TGTGCCAGCAGCTTGACAGGCAACTCTGGGGCCAACGTCCTGACTTTC. The chain combines TRBV5-4 with TRBJ2-6; a weak D match, TRBD1 (5 bases). Germline CDR1 SGHNT, CDR2 YYREEE (reference sequence). The CDR3 loop spans 16 amino acids. V lost 1 base and J lost 0, with 8 bases in between.